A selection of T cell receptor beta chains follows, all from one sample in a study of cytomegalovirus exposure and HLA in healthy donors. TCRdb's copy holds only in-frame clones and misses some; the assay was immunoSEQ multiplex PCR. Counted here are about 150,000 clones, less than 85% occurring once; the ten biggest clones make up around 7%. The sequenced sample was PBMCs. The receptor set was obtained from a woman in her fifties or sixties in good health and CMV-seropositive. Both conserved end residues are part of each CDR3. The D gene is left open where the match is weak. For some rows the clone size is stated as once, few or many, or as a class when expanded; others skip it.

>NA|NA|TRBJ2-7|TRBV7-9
TGTGCCAGCAGCTTAGACTCTTTCTACGAGCAGTACTTC
CASSLDSFYEQYF
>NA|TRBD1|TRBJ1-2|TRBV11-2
TGTGCCAGCAGCTTAAGCCGGGGCGGGACAGGGGTCTATGGCTACACCTTC
CASSLSRGGTGVYGYTF
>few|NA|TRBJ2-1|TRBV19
TGTGCCAGTACCGATAGGGGCGGGGCTGACAATGAGCAGTTCTTC
CASTDRGGADNEQFF
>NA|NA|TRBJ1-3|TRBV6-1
TGTGCCAGCAGTGAAATACGTGGGGGGGCCTCTGGAAACACCATATATTTT
CASSEIRGGASGNTIYF
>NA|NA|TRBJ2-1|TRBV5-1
TGCGCCAGCAGCCTAAATTTATATGAGCAGTTCTTC
CASSLNLYEQFF
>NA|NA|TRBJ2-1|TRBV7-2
TGTGCCAGCAGCTTAGTTCGGGGACTTTACAATGAGCAGTTCTTC
CASSLVRGLYNEQFF
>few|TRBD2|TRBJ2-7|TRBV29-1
TGCAGCGTGAAGGGACTAGCGGAAGGGGGAAGGAACGAGCAGTACTTC
CSVKGLAEGGRNEQYF
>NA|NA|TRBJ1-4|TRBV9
TGTGCCAGCAGCGTAGCGGGCAGGGAATCAACTAATGAAAAACTGTTTTTT
CASSVAGRESTNEKLFF
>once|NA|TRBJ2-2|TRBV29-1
TGCAGCGCCGATCAGGGGCTAGACACCGGGGAGCTGTTTTTT
CSADQGLDTGELFF
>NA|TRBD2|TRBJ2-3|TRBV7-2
TGTGCCAGCAGCTTAAAGCTAGCGGGGGGGCCGGTGGCAGATACGCAGTATTTT
CASSLKLAGGPVADTQYF
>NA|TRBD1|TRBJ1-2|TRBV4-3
TGCGCCAGCAGCCAAACGGGACAGGGGTCTAACTATGGCTACACCTTC
CASSQTGQGSNYGYTF
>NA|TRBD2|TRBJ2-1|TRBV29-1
TGCAGCGTCCACGGTAGGCGGGGGGACTACAATGAGCAGTTCTTC
CSVHGRRGDYNEQFF
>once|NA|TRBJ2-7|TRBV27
TGTGCCAGCAGTTCTCTTCCGGGTGGCGAGCAGTACTTC
CASSSLPGGEQYF
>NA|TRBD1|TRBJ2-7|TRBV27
TGTGCCAGCAGTTCCGGGACAGTGGACCTGCAGTACTTC
CASSSGTVDLQYF
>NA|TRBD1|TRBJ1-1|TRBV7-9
TGTGCCAGCAGCTCGGCAGGGGGGCGAGTCAACACTGAAGCTTTCTTT
CASSSAGGRVNTEAFF
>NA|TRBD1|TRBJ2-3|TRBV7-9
TGTGCCAGCAGCTTCACAGGGGGAACAGATACGCAGTATTTT
CASSFTGGTDTQYF
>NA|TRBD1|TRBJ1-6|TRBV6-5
TGTGCCAGCAGGAGGACAGGGCAAAATTCACCCCTCCACTTT
CASRRTGQNSPLHF
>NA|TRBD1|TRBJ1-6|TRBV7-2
TGTGCCAGCAGCTTAGAGAACAGGGGTAATTCACCCCTCCACTTT
CASSLENRGNSPLHF
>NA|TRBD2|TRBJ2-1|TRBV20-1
TGCAGTGCCCCGGGACTAGCCGAGCAGTTCTTC
CSAPGLAEQFF
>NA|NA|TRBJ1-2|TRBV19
TGTGCCAGTAGTGAATCCGGGATGGGACTCCTCTTC
CASSESGMGLLF